The 22 T cell receptor beta chains given below trace back to one sample, sequenced in a study of blood T cell repertoires in COVID-19. The data were produced by immunoSEQ multiplex PCR, yet TCRdb's version contains in-frame clones alone and is incomplete. This table has 150,000 to 200,000 clones, about 84% appearing once. Sequenced sample: PBMCs or T cells enriched from blood (not recorded which). These receptors all stem from a young woman who had recovered from COVID-19.

This clone has more than one count but fewer than ten. The V gene is TRBV19, the J gene TRBJ1-4; 10 nucleotides line up with TRBD1. Germline V gives CDR1 LNHDA, CDR2 SQIVND (reference sequence). The J segment lost 5 bases and the V segment lost 9 bases, leaving 12 bases of the junction unmatched. CDR3 length: 16 residues. CDR3 coding DNA: TGTGCCAGCACCGGGACAGGGGCCATAGCGAATGAAAAACTGTTTTTT. The encoded protein is CASTGTGAIANEKLFF.

With regard to this clone: Other DNA sequences in the sample encode the same CDR3. The rearrangement joins TRBV6-6 to TRBJ1-2, with D perhaps TRBD1 (6 bases). This CDR3 spans 13 amino acids. Germline V gives CDR1 MNHNY, CDR2 SVGAGI (reference sequence). Trimming removed 6 bases from V and 2 bases from J, with 10 bases in between. The CDR3 spells CASSPTGNYGYTF. CDR3 sequence (DNA): TGTGCCAGCAGCCCTACAGGGAACTATGGCTACACCTTC.

The chain combines TRBV13 with TRBJ2-2; 13 nucleotides line up with TRBD2. V lost 4 bases and J lost 0; bases outside the gene matches: 8. Germline values: CDR1 PRHDT, CDR2 FYEKMQ (reference sequence). This CDR3 spans 19 amino acids. The CDR3 region is CASSSRTSGSSSNTGELFF. Written as DNA, the CDR3 is TGTGCCAGCAGCTCCCGGACTAGCGGGAGTTCGTCGAACACCGGGGAGCTGTTTTTT.

A single count supports this clone. This chain links TRBV2 with TRBJ2-3; D is unresolved. The CDR3 totals 14 residues. CDR1 is SNHLY and CDR2 is FYNNEI in the germline V gene. The ends were cut back, 7 bases at V and 0 bases at J, with 11 bases in the middle. The DNA for the CDR3 is TGTGCCAGCACGGTAGTCGCTAGCACAGATACGCAGTATTTT. This encodes CASTVVASTDTQYF.

The V and J genes are TRBV2 and TRBJ2-5, with D perhaps TRBD2 (6 bases). Germline CDR1 SNHLY, CDR2 FYNNEI. The CDR3 loop spans 16 amino acids. V lost 1 base to trimming and J lost 3 bases, with 15 bases between them. CDR3 sequence reads: CASSEGPGSDEETQYF. Here the CDR3 DNA reads TGTGCCAGCAGTGAAGGTCCCGGGAGTGATGAAGAGACCCAGTACTTC.

The rearrangement uses TRBV2 and TRBJ1-2, with 9 bases lining up with TRBD1. J lost 3 bases, V lost 8 bases, and 10 bases had no gene match. Germline CDR1 SNHLY, CDR2 FYNNEI. The CDR3 has 15 residues. The CDR3 here is CASEQGAKGYYGYTF. In DNA, the CDR3 is TGTGCCAGCGAACAGGGGGCGAAGGGGTACTATGGCTACACCTTC.

The V call is TRBV5-1, the J call TRBJ2-3; 9 nucleotides agree with TRBD2. The CDR3 extends over 15 amino acids. Trimming cost V 4 bases and J 6 bases; bases outside gene matches: 9. Germline V gives CDR1 SGHRS, CDR2 YFSETQ. Here the CDR3 DNA reads TGCGCCAGCAGCGCGTTTGGACTAGCGAGCGATACGCAGTATTTT. Protein sequence: CASSAFGLASDTQYF.

The rearrangement joins TRBV18 to TRBJ2-1; D unclear. CDR3 length: 17 amino acids. Trimming shortened V by 0 bases and J by 0 bases, and 12 bases separated the two germline ends. CDR1 KGHSH and CDR2 LQKENI come from the germline V gene. For the CDR3, the DNA is TGTGCCAGCTCACCACCGGTAGTAAAGAGCTCCTACAATGAGCAGTTCTTC. Translation gives CASSPPVVKSSYNEQFF.

A note on this clone: A read error may account for a junction end that differs from germline. This chain connects TRBV28 to TRBJ1-3, with a possible D match to TRBD1 (5 bases). CDR3 length equals 14 residues. Germline lookup yields CDR1 MDHEN and CDR2 SYDVKM. CDR3 coding DNA: TGTGCCACCCTCGGGGGTATTGTCGGGGCTCAAATTTCGTTC. Translation: CATLGGIVGAQISF.

V is TRBV9 and J is TRBJ1-6; D is uncertain. The germline CDR1 and CDR2 sequences are SGDLS and YYNGEE. V dropped 2 bases and J dropped 8 bases, with 11 bases sitting between them. This CDR3 comprises 14 residues. The CDR3 DNA is TGTGCCAGCAGCGTTTCCGATGGAGATTCACCCCTCCACTTT. This sequence encodes CASSVSDGDSPLHF.

This rearrangement joins TRBV1 to TRBJ2-7; the table gives TRBD1 as D, unverified against the DNA. TRBV1 is tagged as a pseudogene. The CDR3 covers 15 residues. The CDR3 nucleotides are TGCACCAGCAGCCTATTCCGGGACAGTTCCTACGAGCAGTACTTC. This codes for CTSSLFRDSSYEQYF.

The chain employs TRBV4-2 and TRBJ1-1, with D tentatively TRBD1 (5 bases). CDR3 length: 14 residues. CDR1 LGHNA and CDR2 YNFKEQ come from the germline V gene. V dropped 3 bases and J dropped 5 bases, with 13 bases sitting between them. The CDR3 DNA sequence: TGTGCCAGCAGCCAGGAGACAGTCGGGACTGAAGCTTTCTTT. The encoded protein is CASSQETVGTEAFF.

This clone was observed a handful of times. V usage is TRBV2 and J usage is TRBJ1-2; TRBD1 agrees at 7 bases. The CDR3 runs 16 residues. J was trimmed by 8 bases and V by 0 bases; bases with no gene match: 12. Germline V gives CDR1 SNHLY, CDR2 FYNNEI. The CDR3 region is CASSEAGTAGFVGYTF. DNA of the CDR3: TGTGCCAGCAGTGAAGCCGGGACAGCGGGTTTTGTAGGCTACACCTTC.

The rearrangement joins TRBV7-2 to TRBJ2-1, with D perhaps matching TRBD2 (5 bases). V was trimmed by 1 base and J by 5 bases, leaving 6 bases between them. This CDR3 comprises 13 residues. Germline lookup yields CDR1 SGHTA and CDR2 FQGNSA. CDR3 sequence reads: CASSLEEDNEQFF. In DNA form, the CDR3 reads TGTGCCAGCAGCTTAGAGGAGGACAATGAGCAGTTCTTC.

This clone was found once. V and J are TRBV5-1 and TRBJ1-4; 11 bases match TRBD1. J was trimmed by 7 bases and V by 3 bases; bases with no gene match: 11. The germline V gene encodes CDR1 SGHRS and CDR2 YFSETQ. CDR3 size: 17 residues. The CDR3 is CASSSGQGAYLSEKLFF. CDR3 coding DNA: TGCGCCAGCAGCTCCGGACAGGGGGCGTATTTAAGTGAAAAACTGTTTTTT.

This rearrangement joins TRBV12-3 or TRBV12-4 to TRBJ2-1; D gene ambiguous. The CDR3 length is 13 residues. V lost 1 base and J lost 6, with 7 bases in between. The chain's CDR3 is CASSLVVRNEQFF. In DNA form, the CDR3 reads TGTGCCAGCAGTTTAGTAGTTCGCAATGAGCAGTTCTTC.

This chain uses TRBV2 with TRBJ2-2; 8 nucleotides align to TRBD2. CDR1 SNHLY and CDR2 FYNNEI come from the germline V gene. J lost 6 bases, V lost 2 bases, and 5 bases had no gene match. The CDR3 totals 15 residues. CDR3 amino acids: CASSENGRASGELFF. The CDR3 coding sequence is TGTGCCAGCAGTGAAAACGGGAGGGCCTCCGGGGAGCTGTTTTTT.

This chain uses TRBV7-9 with TRBJ2-5, with D tentatively TRBD1 (6 bases). The germline gives CDR1 SEHNR, CDR2 FQNEAQ (reference sequence). The CDR3 contains 14 residues. The V end was cut by 5 bases, the J end by 10 bases, with 20 bases between. The CDR3 DNA reads TGTGCCAGCAGCGGATCCGGGACAACCTTCGGCCAGTACTTC. Translating gives CASSGSGTTFGQYF.

This clone was seen once. V and J are TRBV7-8 and TRBJ2-7; D gene uncertain. V was shortened by 5 bases and J by 5 bases, with 7 bases between the two germline ends. Germline V gene lookup returns CDR1 SGHVS and CDR2 FQNEAQ. The CDR3 runs 11 residues. The CDR3 spells CASSRKNEQYF. In nucleotides, the CDR3 is TGTGCCAGCAGCCGCAAAAACGAGCAGTACTTC.

This chain connects TRBV4-1 to TRBJ1-2; D not resolved. V was trimmed by 2 bases and J by 7 bases, leaving 5 bases between them. This CDR3 has 11 residues. CDR1 and CDR2 from the germline V gene are MGHRA and YSYEKL. The CDR3 DNA reads TGCGCCAGCAGCCAATCAGGTGGCTACACCTTC. Translation gives CASSQSGGYTF.

The chain recombines TRBV28 with TRBJ1-5; 8 positions agree with TRBD1. With 9 bases clipped from V and 0 bases from J, the junction kept 4 bases outside the gene matches. Germline values: CDR1 MDHEN, CDR2 SYDVKM. This CDR3 region has 14 residues. The CDR3 coding sequence is TGTGCCAGTCCGACAGGGGATAGCAATCAGCCCCAGCATTTT. The encoded protein is CASPTGDSNQPQHF.

For this clone: Other DNA sequences in this sample translate to the same CDR3. The chain carries TRBV5-6 and TRBJ1-1; D not resolved. V was shortened by 4 bases and J by 3 bases, with 7 bases between the two germline ends. The CDR3 is made up of 12 amino acids. CDR1 SGHDT and CDR2 YYEEEE come from the germline V gene. CDR3 region: CASSPQDTEAFF. The CDR3 bases are TGTGCCAGCAGCCCGCAGGACACTGAAGCTTTCTTT.